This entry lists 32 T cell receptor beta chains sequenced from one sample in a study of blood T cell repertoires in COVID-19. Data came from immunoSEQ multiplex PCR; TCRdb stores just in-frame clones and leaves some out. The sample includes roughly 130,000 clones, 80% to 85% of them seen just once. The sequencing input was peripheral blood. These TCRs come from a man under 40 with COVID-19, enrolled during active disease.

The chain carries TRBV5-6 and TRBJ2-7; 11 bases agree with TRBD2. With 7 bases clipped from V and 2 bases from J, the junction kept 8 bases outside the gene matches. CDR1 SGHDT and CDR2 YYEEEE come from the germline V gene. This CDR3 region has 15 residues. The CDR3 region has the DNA TGTGCCAGCTTTCGACTAGCGGGGCCCACCTACGAGCAGTACTTC. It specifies CASFRLAGPTYEQYF. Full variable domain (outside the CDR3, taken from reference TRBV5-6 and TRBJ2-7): DAGVTQSPTHLIKTRGQQVTLRCSPKSGHDTVSWYQQALGQGPQFIFQYYEEEERQRGNFPDRFSGHQFPNYSSELNVNALLLGDSALYLCASFRLAGPTYEQYFGPGTRLTVT.

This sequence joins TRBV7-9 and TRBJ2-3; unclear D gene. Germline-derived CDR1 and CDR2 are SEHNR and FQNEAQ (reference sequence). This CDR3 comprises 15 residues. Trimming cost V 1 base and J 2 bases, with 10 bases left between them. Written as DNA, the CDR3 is TGTGCCAGCAGCTTAGACAGCACCACCACAGATACGCAGTATTTT. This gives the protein CASSLDSTTTDTQYF.

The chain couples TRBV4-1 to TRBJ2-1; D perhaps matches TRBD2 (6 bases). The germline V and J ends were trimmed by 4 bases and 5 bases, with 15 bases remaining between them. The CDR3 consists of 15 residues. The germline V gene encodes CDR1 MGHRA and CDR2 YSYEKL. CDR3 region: CASSPPGSGDNEQFF. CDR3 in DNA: TGCGCCAGCAGCCCCCCAGGTAGCGGAGACAATGAGCAGTTCTTC.

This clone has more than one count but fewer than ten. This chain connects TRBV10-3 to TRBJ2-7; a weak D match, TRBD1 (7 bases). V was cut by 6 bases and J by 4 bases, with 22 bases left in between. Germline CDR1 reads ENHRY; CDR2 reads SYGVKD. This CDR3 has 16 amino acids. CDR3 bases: TGTGCCATCAGGAGCAGGGGGGATGGATACTTATACGAGCAGTACTTC. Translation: CAIRSRGDGYLYEQYF.

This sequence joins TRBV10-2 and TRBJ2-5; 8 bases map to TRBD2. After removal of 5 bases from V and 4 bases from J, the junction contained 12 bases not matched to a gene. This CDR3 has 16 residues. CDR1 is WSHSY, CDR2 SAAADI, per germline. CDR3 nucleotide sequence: TGCGCCAGCAGTATCGATCTGGCGGGAGGATTAGAGACCCAGTACTTC. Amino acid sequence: CASSIDLAGGLETQYF.

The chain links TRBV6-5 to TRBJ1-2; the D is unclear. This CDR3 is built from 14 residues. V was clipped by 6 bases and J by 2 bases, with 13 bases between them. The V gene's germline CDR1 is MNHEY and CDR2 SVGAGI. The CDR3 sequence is CASRPSGRNYGYTF. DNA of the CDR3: TGTGCCAGCAGGCCAAGCGGCAGGAACTATGGCTACACCTTC.

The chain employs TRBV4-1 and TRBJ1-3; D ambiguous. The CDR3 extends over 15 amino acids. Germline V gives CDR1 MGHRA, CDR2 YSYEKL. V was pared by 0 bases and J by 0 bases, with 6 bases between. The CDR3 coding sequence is TGCGCCAGCAGCCAAGAGAGCTACTCTGGAAACACCATATATTTT. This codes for CASSQESYSGNTIYF.

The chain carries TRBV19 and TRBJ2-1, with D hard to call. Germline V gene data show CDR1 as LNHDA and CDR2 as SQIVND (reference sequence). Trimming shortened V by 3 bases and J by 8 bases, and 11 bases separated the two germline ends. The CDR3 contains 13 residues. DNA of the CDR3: TGTGCCAGTAGTATGATACTTTCGCATGAGCAGTTCTTC. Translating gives CASSMILSHEQFF.

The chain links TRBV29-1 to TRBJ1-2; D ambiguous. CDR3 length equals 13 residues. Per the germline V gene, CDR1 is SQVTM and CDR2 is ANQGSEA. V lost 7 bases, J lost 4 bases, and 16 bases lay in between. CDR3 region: CSGWAGAAYGYTF. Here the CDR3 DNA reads TGCAGCGGGTGGGCCGGAGCGGCCTATGGCTACACCTTC.

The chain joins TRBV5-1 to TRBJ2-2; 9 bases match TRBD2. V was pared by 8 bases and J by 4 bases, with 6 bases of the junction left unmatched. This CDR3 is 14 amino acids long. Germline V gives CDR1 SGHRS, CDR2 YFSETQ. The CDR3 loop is CASHRREGTGELFF. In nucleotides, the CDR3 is TGCGCCAGTCACAGGCGGGAGGGCACCGGGGAGCTGTTTTTT.

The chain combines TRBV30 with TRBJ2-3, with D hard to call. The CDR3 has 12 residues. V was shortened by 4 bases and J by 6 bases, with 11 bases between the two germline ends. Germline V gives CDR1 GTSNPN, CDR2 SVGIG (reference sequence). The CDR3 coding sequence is TGTGCCTGGACATCAGGTGCGGATACGCAGTATTTT. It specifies CAWTSGADTQYF.

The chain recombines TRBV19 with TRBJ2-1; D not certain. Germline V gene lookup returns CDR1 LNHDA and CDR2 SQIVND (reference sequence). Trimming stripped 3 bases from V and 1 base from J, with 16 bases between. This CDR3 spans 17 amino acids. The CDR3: CASSIRGERLSYNEQFF. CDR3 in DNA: TGTGCCAGTAGTATTAGAGGAGAGAGGTTATCCTACAATGAGCAGTTCTTC.

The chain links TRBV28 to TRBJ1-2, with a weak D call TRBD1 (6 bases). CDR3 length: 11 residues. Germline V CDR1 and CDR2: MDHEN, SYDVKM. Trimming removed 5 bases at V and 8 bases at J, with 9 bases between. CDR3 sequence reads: CASSDRLGYTF. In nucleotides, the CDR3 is TGTGCCAGCAGTGACAGGCTGGGCTACACCTTC.

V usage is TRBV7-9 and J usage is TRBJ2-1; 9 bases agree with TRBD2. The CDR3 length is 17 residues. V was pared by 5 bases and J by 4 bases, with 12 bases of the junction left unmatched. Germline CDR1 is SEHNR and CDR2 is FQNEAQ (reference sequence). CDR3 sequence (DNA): TGTGCCAGCAGCCCTGACCCCCTAGCGGGGAGGTACAATGAGCAGTTCTTC. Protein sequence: CASSPDPLAGRYNEQFF.

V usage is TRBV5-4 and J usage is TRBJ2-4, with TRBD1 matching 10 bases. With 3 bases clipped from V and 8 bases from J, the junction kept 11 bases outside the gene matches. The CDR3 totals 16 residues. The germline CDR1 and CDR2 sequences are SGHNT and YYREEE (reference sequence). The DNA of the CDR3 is TGTGCCAGCAGCTGGAACCGGGACAGGGGCGAAGACATTCAGTACTTC. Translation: CASSWNRDRGEDIQYF. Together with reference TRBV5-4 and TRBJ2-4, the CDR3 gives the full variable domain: ETGVTQSPTHLIKTRGQQVTLRCSSQSGHNTVSWYQQALGQGPQFIFQYYREEENGRGNFPPRFSGLQFPNYSSELNVNALELDDSALYLCASSWNRDRGEDIQYFGAGTRLSVL.

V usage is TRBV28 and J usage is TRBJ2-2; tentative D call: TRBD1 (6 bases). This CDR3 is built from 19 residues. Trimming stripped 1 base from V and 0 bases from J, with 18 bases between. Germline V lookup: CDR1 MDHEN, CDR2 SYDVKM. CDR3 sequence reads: CASSLFGRVGQSNTGELFF. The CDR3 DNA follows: TGTGCCAGCAGTTTATTCGGTCGGGTCGGACAGTCGAACACCGGGGAGCTGTTTTTT.

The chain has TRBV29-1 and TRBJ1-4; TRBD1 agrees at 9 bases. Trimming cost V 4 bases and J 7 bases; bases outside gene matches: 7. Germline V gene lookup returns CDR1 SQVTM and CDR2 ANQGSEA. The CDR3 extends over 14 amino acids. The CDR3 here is CSVAPTGGGEKLFF. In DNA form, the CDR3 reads TGCAGCGTTGCCCCCACAGGGGGCGGTGAAAAACTGTTTTTT.

The DNA of the CDR3 is TGTGCCAGCAGTGAAAGTTGGGGCGAAGAGACCCAGTACTTC. Its protein product is CASSESWGEETQYF. The gene calls are TRBV6-1 and TRBJ2-5; D possibly corresponds to TRBD1 (5 bases). This CDR3 comprises 14 residues. CDR1 and CDR2 from the germline V gene are MNHNS and SASEGT. The V and J ends lost 2 bases and 3 bases respectively, with 10 bases between them.

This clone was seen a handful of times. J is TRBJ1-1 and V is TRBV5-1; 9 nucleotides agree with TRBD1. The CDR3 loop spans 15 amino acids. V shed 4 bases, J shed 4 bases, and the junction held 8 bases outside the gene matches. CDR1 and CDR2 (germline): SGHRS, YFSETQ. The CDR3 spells CASSRGQGATTEAFF. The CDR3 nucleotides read TGCGCCAGCAGCAGGGGACAGGGAGCGACCACTGAAGCTTTCTTT. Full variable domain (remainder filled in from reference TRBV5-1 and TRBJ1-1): KAGVTQTPRYLIKTRGQQVTLSCSPISGHRSVSWYQQTPGQGLQFLFEYFSETQRNKGNFPGRFSGRQFSNSRSEMNVSTLELGDSALYLCASSRGQGATTEAFFGQGTRLTVV.

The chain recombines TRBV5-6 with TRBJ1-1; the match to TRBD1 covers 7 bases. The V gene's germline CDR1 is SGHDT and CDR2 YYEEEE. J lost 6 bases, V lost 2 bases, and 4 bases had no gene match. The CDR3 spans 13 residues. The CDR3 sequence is CASSFWTGPEAFF. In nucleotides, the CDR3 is TGTGCCAGCAGCTTTTGGACAGGCCCTGAAGCTTTCTTT.

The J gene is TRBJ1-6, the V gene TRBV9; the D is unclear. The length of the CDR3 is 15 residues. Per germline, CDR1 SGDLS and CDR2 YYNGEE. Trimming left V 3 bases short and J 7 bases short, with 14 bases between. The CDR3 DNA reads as TGTGCCAGCAGCGCGACAAGTTCTTTAAATTCACCCCTCCACTTT. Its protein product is CASSATSSLNSPLHF.

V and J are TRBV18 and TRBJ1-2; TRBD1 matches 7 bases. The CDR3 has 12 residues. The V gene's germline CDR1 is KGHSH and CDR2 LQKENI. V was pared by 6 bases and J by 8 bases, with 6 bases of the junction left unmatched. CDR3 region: CASSDWTGGYTF. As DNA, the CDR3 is TGTGCCAGCTCGGATTGGACAGGCGGCTACACCTTC. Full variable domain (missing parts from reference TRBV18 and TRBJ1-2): NAGVMQNPRHLVRRRGQEARLRCSPMKGHSHVYWYRQLPEEGLKFMVYLQKENIIDESGMPKERFSAEFPKEGPSILRIQQVVRGDSAAYFCASSDWTGGYTFGSGTRLTVV.

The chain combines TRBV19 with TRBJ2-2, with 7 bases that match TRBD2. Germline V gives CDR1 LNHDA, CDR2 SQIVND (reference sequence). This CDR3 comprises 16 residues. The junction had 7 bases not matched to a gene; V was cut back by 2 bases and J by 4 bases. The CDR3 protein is CASSILPGRGTGELFF. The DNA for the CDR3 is TGTGCCAGTAGTATACTTCCAGGGAGGGGCACCGGGGAGCTGTTTTTT.

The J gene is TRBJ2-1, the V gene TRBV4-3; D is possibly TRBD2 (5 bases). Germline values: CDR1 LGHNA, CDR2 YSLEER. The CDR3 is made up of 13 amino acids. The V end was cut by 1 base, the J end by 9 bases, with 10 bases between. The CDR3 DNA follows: TGCGCCAGCAGCCAAGGGGCCGGACTTGAGCAGTTCTTC. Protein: CASSQGAGLEQFF.

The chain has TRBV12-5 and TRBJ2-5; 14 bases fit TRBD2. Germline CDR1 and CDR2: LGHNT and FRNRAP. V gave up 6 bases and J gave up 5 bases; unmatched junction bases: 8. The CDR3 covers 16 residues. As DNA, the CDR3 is TGTGCTAGTGGCCGGGGGACTAGCGGGAGCCGGGAGACCCAGTACTTC. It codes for CASGRGTSGSRETQYF.

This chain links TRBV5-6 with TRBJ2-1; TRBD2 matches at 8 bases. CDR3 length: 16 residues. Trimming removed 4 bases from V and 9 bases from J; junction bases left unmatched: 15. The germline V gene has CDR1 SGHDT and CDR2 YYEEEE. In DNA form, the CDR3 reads TGTGCCAGCAGCGCCTCTAGCGGGTCGACCGAAGGTGAGCAGTTCTTC. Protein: CASSASSGSTEGEQFF.

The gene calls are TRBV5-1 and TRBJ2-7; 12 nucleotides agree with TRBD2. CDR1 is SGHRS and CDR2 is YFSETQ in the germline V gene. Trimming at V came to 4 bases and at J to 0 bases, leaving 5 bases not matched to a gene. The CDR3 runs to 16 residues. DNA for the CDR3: TGCGCCAGCAGCCCCGAGACTAGCGGGAGCTCCTACGAGCAGTACTTC. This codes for CASSPETSGSSYEQYF.

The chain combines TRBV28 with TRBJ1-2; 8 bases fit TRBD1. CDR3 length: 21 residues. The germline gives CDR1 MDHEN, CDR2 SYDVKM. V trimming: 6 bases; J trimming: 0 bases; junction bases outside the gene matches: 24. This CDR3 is CASRPDRVEGFMIRANYGYTF. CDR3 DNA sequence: TGTGCCAGCAGGCCGGACAGGGTAGAAGGGTTCATGATCAGGGCTAACTATGGCTACACCTTC.

Here the CDR3 reads CASSPDRGSGAEAFF. The CDR3 DNA sequence: TGTGCCAGCAGTCCCGACAGGGGGAGTGGGGCTGAAGCTTTCTTT. This chain joins TRBV11-3 and TRBJ1-1; TRBD1 agrees at 9 bases. In germline, CDR1 is SGHNT, CDR2 YENEEA. CDR3 length equals 15 residues. With V trimmed by 6 bases and J by 6 bases, 11 bases remained unmatched. The entire variable domain, with the rest obtained from reference TRBV11-3 and TRBJ1-1, is as follows: EAGVVQSPRYKIIEKKQPVAFWCNPISGHNTLYWYLQNLGQGPELLIRYENEEAVDDSQLPKDRFSAERLKGVDSTLKIQPAELGDSAVYLCASSPDRGSGAEAFFGQGTRLTVV.

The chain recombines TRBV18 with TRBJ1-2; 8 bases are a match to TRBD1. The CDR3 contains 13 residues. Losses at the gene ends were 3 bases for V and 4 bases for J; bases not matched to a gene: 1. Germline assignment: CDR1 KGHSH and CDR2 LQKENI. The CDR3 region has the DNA TGTGCCAGCTCACCGGGACAGGCCTATGGCTACACCTTC. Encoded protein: CASSPGQAYGYTF.

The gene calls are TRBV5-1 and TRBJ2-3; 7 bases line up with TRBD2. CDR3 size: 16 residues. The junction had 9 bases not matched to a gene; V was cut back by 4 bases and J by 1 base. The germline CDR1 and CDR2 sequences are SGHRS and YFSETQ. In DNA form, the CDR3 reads TGCGCCAGCAGCCCAAACCTAGCGGCTCGCACAGATACGCAGTATTTT. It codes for CASSPNLAARTDTQYF. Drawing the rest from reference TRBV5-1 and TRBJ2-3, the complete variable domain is KAGVTQTPRYLIKTRGQQVTLSCSPISGHRSVSWYQQTPGQGLQFLFEYFSETQRNKGNFPGRFSGRQFSNSRSEMNVSTLELGDSALYLCASSPNLAARTDTQYFGPGTRLTVL.

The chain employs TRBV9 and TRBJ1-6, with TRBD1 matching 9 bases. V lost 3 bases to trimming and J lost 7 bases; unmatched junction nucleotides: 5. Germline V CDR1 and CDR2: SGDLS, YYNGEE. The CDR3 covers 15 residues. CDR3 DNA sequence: TGTGCCAGCAGCGAACAGACAGGGGGAAATTCACCCCTCCACTTT. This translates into CASSEQTGGNSPLHF.